This T cell receptor (beta chain) was captured by sequencing in a study of blood T cell repertoires in COVID-19. Across the whole study: From the United States, Italy and Spain came samples of acute and convalescent COVID-19. Nucleic acid was either cDNA or gDNA, and it came from T cells, B-cell-depleted T cells, or PBMCs.

In the source study's methods: Using reference gene primer amplification, nucleated cell counts were estimated. Profiled with immunoSEQ multiplex PCR; TCRdb holds only in-frame clones, not every one. The DNA gave D and trimming, while V, J and clone size come from that table. The sample comprises 200,000 to 300,000 clones, around 84% of which are singletons, and around 4% rests with the top ten. Germline loops: CDR1 MNHEY, CDR2 SVGAGI. V lost 7 bases to trimming and J lost 5 bases; unmatched junction nucleotides: 9. This CDR3 has 14 amino acids. The sequencing input was peripheral blood. This TCR was sampled from a man aged 60 to 75 with acute or convalescent COVID-19. The chain recombines TRBV6-5 with TRBJ2-7; 9 bases align to TRBD1. CDR3 DNA: TGTGCCAGCACCGGGACAGGGAACGCCAACGAGCAGTACTTC. It is translated as CASTGTGNANEQYF.